This entry describes one T cell receptor beta chain. Its cognate antigen is unknown. The protocol was immunoSEQ multiplex PCR, while the TCRdb copy is restricted to in-frame clones and leaves out a portion. This sample has 10,000 or so clones, with around 94% found just once. The sample belongs to a study of graft-versus-host responses after intestinal transplantation. The CDR3 has 13 amino acids. Per the germline V gene, CDR1 is SGDLS and CDR2 is YYNGEE. Trimming took off 0 bases at V and 5 bases at J, with 8 bases between the two ends. Regarding the study as a whole: Peak levels of circulating GvH clones tracked with early post-transplant HvG declines. Marrow from the recipient contained GvH clones, some of which had appeared first in ileum or blood. Allografts of one patient group, those with graft-donor T cell macrochimerism, had high graft-versus-host to host-versus-graft clonal ratios.

The V and J genes are TRBV9 and TRBJ1-1; D is undetermined. Sequences were derived from PBMCs, sampled 8 days after intestinal transplant. This receptor was obtained from a human patient who received an intestinal transplant, so some T cells may come from the graft donor. DNA for the CDR3: TGTGCCAGCAGCGTAGGGGCTCAAACTGAAGCTTTCTTT. It translates to CASSVGAQTEAFF.